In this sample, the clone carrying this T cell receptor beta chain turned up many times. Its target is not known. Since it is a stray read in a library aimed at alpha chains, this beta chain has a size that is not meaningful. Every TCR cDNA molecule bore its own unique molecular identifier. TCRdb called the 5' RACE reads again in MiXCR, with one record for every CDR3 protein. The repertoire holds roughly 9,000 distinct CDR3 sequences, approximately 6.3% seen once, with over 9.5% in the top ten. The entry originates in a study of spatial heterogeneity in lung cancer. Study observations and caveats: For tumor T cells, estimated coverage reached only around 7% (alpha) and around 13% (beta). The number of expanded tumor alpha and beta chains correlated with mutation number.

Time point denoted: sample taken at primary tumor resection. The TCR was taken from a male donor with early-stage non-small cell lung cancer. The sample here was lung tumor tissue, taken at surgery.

DNA of the CDR3: TGTGCCTGGGTTCCGGGACTAGCGGGGAGGGCCTCCTACAATGAGCAGTTCTTC. Its protein product is CAWVPGLAGRASYNEQFF. The chain has TRBV30 and TRBJ2-1, with TRBD2 matching over 13 bases. The V gene end was trimmed by 5 bases and the J gene end by 0 bases; junction bases not matched to a gene: 10. This CDR3 is built from 18 residues. Germline CDR1 and CDR2: GTSNPN and SVGIG (reference sequence).